This T cell receptor (beta chain) was recorded in a study of T cells in narcolepsy. Broader study findings: Comparing one patient's CSF and blood CD4+ clonotypes highlighted HCRT- and TRIB2-specific autoreactive clonotypes. Blood of same and different patients, but not healthy controls, reportedly held recurring autoreactive clonotypes. No autoreactive T cell clone sequences appeared in some memory CD4+ repertoires.

TCRdb's copy holds only in-frame clones and misses some; the assay was immunoSEQ multiplex PCR. The sample holds fewer than 35,000 clones; around 81% are singletons and the top ten take 0.91%. Details on this clone: Antigen unknown.

V shed 5 bases and J shed 0 bases, with 13 bases lying between them. The CDR3 covers 15 residues. Germline loops: CDR1 SGHAT, CDR2 FQNNGV. Source material: CD45RA- memory CD4+ T cells from PBMCs. This sequence joins TRBV11-2 and TRBJ1-2; tentative D call: TRBD1 (5 bases). This clonotype was obtained from a human donor with narcolepsy. Here the CDR3 reads CASSPGTAPNYGYTF. Written as DNA, the CDR3 is TGTGCCAGCAGCCCGGGGACCGCGCCTAACTATGGCTACACCTTC.